One sample yielded the 18 T cell receptor beta chains listed below, sequenced in a study of T cells in Graves' hyperthyroidism and ophthalmopathy. TCR beta CDR3 regions were amplified from RNA transcripts. In the first-round RT-PCR of the TCR CDR3, the HTBI primer set was used. In TCRdb, the multiplex PCR reads were re-called with MiXCR into one record per CDR3 protein. The data contain under 350,000 distinct CDR3 sequences, more than 15% of them singletons. The source material was blood. The receptors here all came from a woman aged 60-75 years with Graves' ophthalmopathy.

The chain links TRBV7-2 to TRBJ2-3; D is uncertain. Germline values: CDR1 SGHTA, CDR2 FQGNSA. There are 12 residues in the CDR3. V lost 4 bases to trimming and J lost 4 bases, with 6 bases between them. The CDR3 protein is CASSSYSDTQYF. In DNA form, the CDR3 reads TGTGCCAGCAGCTCTTACTCAGATACGCAGTATTTT.

This clonotype has a count of ten or more. The V and J genes are TRBV18 and TRBJ1-1, with a tentative D call TRBD1 (6 bases). CDR3 size: 15 residues. V shed 0 bases and J shed 0 bases, with 8 bases lying between them. From germline, CDR1 is KGHSH and CDR2 LQKENI. The CDR3 here is CASSPPTGMNTEAFF. CDR3 coding DNA: TGTGCCAGCTCACCACCTACAGGGATGAACACTGAAGCTTTCTTT. Variable domain in full (rest from reference TRBV18 and TRBJ1-1): NAGVMQNPRHLVRRRGQEARLRCSPMKGHSHVYWYRQLPEEGLKFMVYLQKENIIDESGMPKERFSAEFPKEGPSILRIQQVVRGDSAAYFCASSPPTGMNTEAFFGQGTRLTVV.

The chain has TRBV5-4 and TRBJ2-5; 11 nucleotides match TRBD1. The germline V gene has CDR1 SGHNT and CDR2 YYREEE (reference sequence). V shed 4 bases and J 4 bases; nucleotides not matched to a gene: 9. This CDR3 has 16 amino acids. The CDR3 here is CASSHKGQGEGETQYF. The CDR3 DNA reads TGTGCCAGCAGCCACAAGGGACAGGGGGAGGGAGAGACCCAGTACTTC.

J is TRBJ1-3 and V is TRBV9; tentatively, D is TRBD1 (6 bases). CDR1 and CDR2 from the germline V gene are SGDLS and YYNGEE. The CDR3 has 16 residues. V gave up 3 bases and J gave up 0 bases, with 13 bases separating them. The CDR3 bases are TGTGCCAGCAGCGGAAGACAGGCCTCCTCTGGAAACACCATATATTTT. Protein: CASSGRQASSGNTIYF.

For this clonotype: Since a much larger clone is just one base distant, this may be a read error. The rearrangement uses TRBV10-3 and TRBJ2-1, with no clear D. The J call may be in error: the DNA end matches TRBJ2-7 better. CDR3 length equals 11 residues. CDR1 is ENHRY, CDR2 SYGVKD, per germline. The CDR3 loop is CAIQSNNEQYF. The CDR3 coding sequence is TGTGCCATCCAGAGCAACAATGAGCAGTACTTC.

The chain carries TRBV6-1 and TRBJ2-7; no firm D call. The V and J ends lost 3 bases and 5 bases respectively, with 11 bases between them. This CDR3 comprises 13 residues. Germline loops: CDR1 MNHNS, CDR2 SASEGT. CDR3 nucleotide sequence: TGTGCCAGCAGTGATGGGCTGGGCAACGAGCAGTACTTC. Amino acid sequence: CASSDGLGNEQYF.

This clonotype was detected ten times or more. The gene calls are TRBV5-5 and TRBJ2-5; maybe TRBD2 (6 bases). There are 14 residues in the CDR3. Trimming left V 4 bases short and J 5 bases short, with 15 bases between. Germline V gene data show CDR1 as SGHKS and CDR2 as YYEKEE (reference sequence). The chain's CDR3 is CASSRDSGAETQYF. The DNA for the CDR3 is TGTGCCAGCAGCCGGGACTCCGGCGCGGAGACCCAGTACTTC.

At least ten counts were recorded for this clonotype. The chain is built from TRBV5-1 and TRBJ1-6; D gene uncertain. V was cut by 1 base and J by 0 bases, with 5 bases left in between. CDR3 length: 15 residues. CDR1 and CDR2 (germline): SGHRS, YFSETQ. DNA for the CDR3: TGCGCCAGCAGCTTGCAGAGCTCCTATAATTCACCCCTCCACTTT. Translated: CASSLQSSYNSPLHF.

This clonotype was observed many times. This chain connects TRBV7-2 to TRBJ1-1; D is unresolved. The CDR3 has 14 residues. V was shortened by 2 bases and J by 4 bases, with 11 bases between the two germline ends. Per the germline V gene, CDR1 is SGHTA and CDR2 is FQGNSA. This chain's CDR3 is CASSLISSRTEAFF. In DNA, the CDR3 is TGTGCCAGCAGCTTAATTTCAAGTCGCACTGAAGCTTTCTTT.

This clonotype was seen a handful of times. The gene calls are TRBV6-1 and TRBJ1-1, with D tentatively TRBD1 (6 bases). Per the germline V gene, CDR1 is MNHNS and CDR2 is SASEGT. Trimming shortened V by 5 bases and J by 0 bases, and 10 bases separated the two germline ends. The CDR3 totals 14 residues. In DNA, the CDR3 is TGTGCCAGCAGTTCCGCAGGGGTGAACACTGAAGCTTTCTTT. It yields the protein CASSSAGVNTEAFF.

This clonotype was recorded at least ten times. The V gene is TRBV2, the J gene TRBJ1-1; 7 positions agree with TRBD1. J was trimmed by 1 base and V by 5 bases; bases with no gene match: 4. The germline V gene encodes CDR1 SNHLY and CDR2 FYNNEI. The length of the CDR3 is 14 residues. CDR3 nucleotide sequence: TGTGCCAGCAGTAAGGGACAGACGAACACTGAAGCTTTCTTT. Translating gives CASSKGQTNTEAFF.

The gene calls are TRBV29-1 and TRBJ1-1; D is unresolved. Germline V gives CDR1 SQVTM, CDR2 ANQGSEA. V shed 7 bases and J shed 1 base, with 16 bases lying between them. This CDR3 spans 14 amino acids. In nucleotides, the CDR3 is TGCAGCGCTTCGGACTGGACGGAGAACACTGAAGCTTTCTTT. Protein product: CSASDWTENTEAFF.

J is TRBJ2-2 and V is TRBV9; unclear D gene. Trimming stripped 4 bases from V and 6 bases from J, with 16 bases between. CDR1 and CDR2 (germline): SGDLS, YYNGEE. The CDR3 loop spans 15 amino acids. CDR3 loop: CASSPLQMGSGELFF. The CDR3, as DNA: TGTGCCAGCAGCCCCCTCCAAATGGGATCCGGGGAGCTGTTTTTT.

This clonotype was observed many times. CDR3 residues: CSASVLTGVGDTQYF. CDR3 nucleotides: TGCAGTGCTAGCGTCCTAACGGGAGTTGGAGATACGCAGTATTTT. This rearrangement joins TRBV20-1 to TRBJ2-3; TRBD2 is a possible D gene (6 bases). The germline V gene has CDR1 DFQATT and CDR2 SNEGSKA (reference sequence). V lost 3 bases to trimming and J lost 5 bases, with 18 bases between them. This CDR3 is built from 15 residues.

This clonotype was picked up many times. The chain couples TRBV2 to TRBJ2-1; a weak D match, TRBD1 (7 bases). The germline V and J ends were trimmed by 6 bases and 5 bases, with 20 bases remaining between them. Per germline, CDR1 SNHLY and CDR2 FYNNEI. The CDR3 has 16 residues. CDR3 sequence reads: CASRDAARGANNEQFF. CDR3 DNA sequence: TGTGCCAGCAGGGACGCTGCCAGGGGGGCTAACAATGAGCAGTTCTTC.

There are many counts of this clonotype. The V and J genes are TRBV6-5 and TRBJ1-3; D is perhaps TRBD1 (5 bases). This CDR3 comprises 14 residues. CDR1 and CDR2 (germline): MNHEY, SVGAGI. V was cut by 0 bases and J by 2 bases, with 5 bases left in between. Here the CDR3 reads CASSYSGPGNTIYF. The CDR3 nucleotides are TGTGCCAGCAGTTACTCGGGACCTGGAAACACCATATATTTT.

This clonotype was counted a few times. The chain carries TRBV9 and TRBJ2-2; TRBD2 aligns across 7 bases. V was pared by 4 bases and J by 4 bases, with 10 bases of the junction left unmatched. The CDR3 extends over 16 amino acids. CDR1 SGDLS and CDR2 YYNGEE come from the germline V gene. Here the CDR3 reads CASSPRGSALTGELFF. The DNA of the CDR3 is TGTGCCAGCAGCCCGCGGGGGTCTGCTCTCACCGGGGAGCTGTTTTTT.

This clonotype was picked up many times. This chain links TRBV7-9 with TRBJ2-1, with 13 bases aligning to TRBD2. J gave up 5 bases and V 4 bases, and 8 bases lay outside the gene matches. This CDR3 is 17 amino acids long. Germline loops: CDR1 SEHNR, CDR2 FQNEAQ (reference sequence). DNA for the CDR3: TGTGCCAGCAGCTCCCCAGGACTAGCGGGAGTCGACAATGAGCAGTTCTTC. Amino acids: CASSSPGLAGVDNEQFF.